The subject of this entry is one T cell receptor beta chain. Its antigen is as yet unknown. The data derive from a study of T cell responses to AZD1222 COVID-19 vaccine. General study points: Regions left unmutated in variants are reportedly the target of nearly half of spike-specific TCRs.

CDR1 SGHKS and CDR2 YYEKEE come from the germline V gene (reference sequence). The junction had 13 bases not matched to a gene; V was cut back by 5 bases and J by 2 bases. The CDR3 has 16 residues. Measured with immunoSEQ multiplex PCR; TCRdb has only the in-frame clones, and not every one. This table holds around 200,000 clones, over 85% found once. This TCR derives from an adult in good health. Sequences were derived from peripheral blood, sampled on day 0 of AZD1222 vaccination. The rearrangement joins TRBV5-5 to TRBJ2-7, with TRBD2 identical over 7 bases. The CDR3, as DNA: TGTGCCAGCAGTCGCACGCCCTTGCTAGCGGCCTACGAGCAGTACTTC. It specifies CASSRTPLLAAYEQYF.